The next 30 T cell receptor beta chains were all read from a single sample in a study of naive CD8 T cells in extremely preterm neonates. Profiling relied on immunoSEQ multiplex PCR, and the TCRdb table lists in-frame clones only, not all of them. Among under 5,000 clones listed, over 95% were seen once. Input material: naive CD8+ T cells from blood. All receptors derive from a human donor in good health.

The rearrangement uses TRBV19 and TRBJ2-7, with D perhaps TRBD2 (6 bases). This CDR3 has 13 residues. Trimming took 6 bases from V and 2 from J, leaving 11 bases between them. Germline CDR1 and CDR2: LNHDA and SQIVND (reference sequence). The CDR3 DNA is TGTGCCAGTAGCCCCGGGGGTACCTACGAGCAGTACTTC. Its protein is CASSPGGTYEQYF.

CDR3 region: CASSHGTGGIPDTQYF. The CDR3 DNA reads as TGTGCCAGCAGCCATGGGACTGGCGGAATCCCAGATACGCAGTATTTT. The gene calls are TRBV28 and TRBJ2-3; perhaps TRBD2 as D (6 bases). Germline V gives CDR1 MDHEN, CDR2 SYDVKM. V lost 6 bases to trimming and J lost 4 bases, with 20 bases between them. This CDR3 has 16 residues.

The chain combines TRBV10-3 with TRBJ2-5; D possibly corresponds to TRBD2 (6 bases). The CDR3 runs 13 residues. CDR1 is ENHRY, CDR2 SYGVKD, per germline. Deletions cut 4 bases from V and 4 bases from J, with 10 bases between. CDR3 sequence (DNA): TGTGCCATCAGTGGGCCGGGACTAGAGACCCAGTACTTC. It translates to CAISGPGLETQYF.

A single count supports this clone. The rearrangement links TRBV30 to TRBJ2-7; D gene unclear. The CDR3 has 12 residues. CDR1 is GTSNPN, CDR2 SVGIG, per germline (reference sequence). V dropped 1 base and J dropped 4 bases, with 8 bases sitting between them. CDR3 protein: CAWSELDYEQYF. The CDR3 DNA follows: TGTGCCTGGAGTGAATTAGATTACGAGCAGTACTTC.

This clone was recorded only once. The chain is built from TRBV6-1 and TRBJ1-1; 9 bases fit TRBD1. Germline lookup yields CDR1 MNHNS and CDR2 SASEGT. This CDR3 has 15 residues. V lost 0 bases, J lost 8 bases, and 7 bases stayed unmatched. CDR3 amino acids: CASSEATGGPLEAFF. In DNA, the CDR3 is TGTGCCAGCAGTGAAGCTACAGGGGGCCCCCTAGAAGCTTTCTTT.

A single count supports this clone. V and J are TRBV21-1 and TRBJ2-4; the table names TRBD1, a call not compared with the DNA. TRBV21-1 is marked as a pseudogene. The CDR3 totals 17 residues. CDR3 loop: CASSVTVAQQRKNIQYF. The CDR3, as DNA: TGTGCCAGCAGTGTGACAGTAGCACAGCAAAGAAAAAACATTCAGTACTTC.

This clone was detected only once. V gene TRBV30 combines with J gene TRBJ2-3; tentative D call: TRBD1 (6 bases). V lost 2 bases and J lost 6, with 21 bases in between. The CDR3 is 16 amino acids. Germline V lookup: CDR1 GTSNPN, CDR2 SVGIG (reference sequence). This CDR3 is CAWSPRDTSGRDTQYF. The CDR3 DNA reads TGTGCCTGGAGTCCTAGGGACACCTCAGGGCGGGATACGCAGTATTTT.

The rearrangement joins TRBV9 to TRBJ2-3; 12 bases line up with TRBD2. The CDR3 is 13 amino acids. After removal of 4 bases from V and 14 bases from J, the junction contained 8 bases not matched to a gene. The germline V gene has CDR1 SGDLS and CDR2 YYNGEE. As DNA, the CDR3 is TGTGCCAGCAGCCCTAGTGGACTAGCGGGGACGTATTTT. This encodes CASSPSGLAGTYF.

The chain links TRBV30 to TRBJ1-1; 8 positions agree with TRBD1. CDR3 length: 13 residues. Losses at the gene ends were 7 bases for V and 1 base for J; bases not matched to a gene: 5. Germline V gene data show CDR1 as GTSNPN and CDR2 as SVGIG (reference sequence). As DNA, the CDR3 is TGTGCCTCCACGACAGGGGAGAACACTGAAGCTTTCTTT. It yields the protein CASTTGENTEAFF.

This clone showed up just once. The chain uses TRBV5-6 and TRBJ1-4; a possible D gene is TRBD1 (5 bases). Germline V gene data show CDR1 as SGHDT and CDR2 as YYEEEE. The CDR3 sequence is 14 residues long. Deletions cut 2 bases from V and 10 bases from J, with 15 bases between. The CDR3 DNA reads TGTGCCAGCAGCTTTTCCAGGGATCGCGGAAAACTGTTTTTT. Its translation: CASSFSRDRGKLFF.

V usage is TRBV2 and J usage is TRBJ2-1; TRBD2 agrees at 7 bases. V lost 6 bases to trimming and J lost 5 bases; unmatched junction nucleotides: 10. The CDR3 loop spans 15 amino acids. CDR1 is SNHLY, CDR2 FYNNEI, per germline. In nucleotides, the CDR3 is TGTGCCAGCAGGGACGGGGGGACGATAAACAATGAGCAGTTCTTC. It is translated as CASRDGGTINNEQFF. Based on the CDR3 plus reference TRBV2 and TRBJ2-1, the full variable domain is EPEVTQTPSHQVTQMGQEVILRCVPISNHLYFYWYRQILGQKVEFLVSFYNNEISEKSEIFDDQFSVERPDGSNFTLKIRSTKLEDSAMYFCASRDGGTINNEQFFGPGTRLTVL.

This clone was observed a handful of times. The rearrangement joins TRBV4-2 to TRBJ2-7; D may be TRBD2 (5 bases). V lost 1 base and J 2 bases, leaving 12 bases between the germline ends. The CDR3 contains 15 residues. CDR1 is LGHNA and CDR2 is YNFKEQ in the germline V gene. The CDR3 DNA reads as TGTGCCAGCAGCCAAGTTTTAGCGAGTACCTACGAGCAGTACTTC. This translates into CASSQVLASTYEQYF.

The chain employs TRBV21-1 and TRBJ2-3; TRBD2 is the table's D call, not checked against the DNA. TRBV21-1 is assigned pseudogene status. The CDR3 spans 13 residues. The DNA for the CDR3 is TGTGCCAGCAGCAATTCGGTGGCAGATACGCAGTATTTT. Protein: CASSNSVADTQYF.

This chain uses TRBV6-5 with TRBJ1-1, with D possibly TRBD1 on 6 matching bases. Germline-derived CDR1 and CDR2 are MNHEY and SVGAGI. The length of the CDR3 is 16 residues. V gave up 4 bases and J gave up 1 base, with 16 bases separating them. CDR3 region: CASSSPYRDKNTEAFF. For the CDR3, the DNA is TGTGCCAGCAGTTCACCTTACAGGGACAAGAACACTGAAGCTTTCTTT.

V usage is TRBV6-5 and J usage is TRBJ2-1; tentative D call: TRBD2 (6 bases). CDR1 and CDR2 from the germline V gene are MNHEY and SVGAGI. Trimming cost V 3 bases and J 4 bases, with 13 bases left between them. The CDR3 is made up of 15 amino acids. The CDR3 DNA reads as TGTGCCAGCAGTTATCGCACGGGGGAATACAATGAGCAGTTCTTC. Its protein is CASSYRTGEYNEQFF.

The V call is TRBV15, the J call TRBJ2-5; D is undetermined. The germline V gene has CDR1 LNHNV and CDR2 YYDKDF (reference sequence). V lost 0 bases to trimming and J lost 5 bases, with 13 bases between them. The CDR3 spans 15 residues. The CDR3 DNA reads TGTGCCACCAGCAGAGATTTGTCAGGCACGGAGACCCAGTACTTC. Its protein is CATSRDLSGTETQYF.

This chain links TRBV7-2 with TRBJ2-3; 10 nucleotides line up with TRBD2. The junction had 7 bases not matched to a gene; V was cut back by 1 base and J by 3 bases. The CDR3 covers 17 residues. Germline V gene sequence: CDR1 SGHTA, CDR2 FQGNSA. CDR3: CASSLGSGGLFTDTQYF. In nucleotides, the CDR3 is TGTGCCAGCAGCTTAGGTAGCGGGGGGCTCTTTACAGATACGCAGTATTTT.

The chain is built from TRBV5-5 and TRBJ1-2; the D gene is possibly TRBD1 (5 bases). V lost 1 base, J lost 6 bases, and 16 bases lay in between. The CDR3 runs 15 residues. Germline V gene data show CDR1 as SGHKS and CDR2 as YYEKEE (reference sequence). The CDR3 spells CASSLSTGTGDGYTF. The CDR3 coding sequence is TGTGCCAGCAGCTTGTCTACCGGGACGGGAGATGGCTACACCTTC.

This chain connects TRBV2 to TRBJ1-1; D not certain. Germline V gene data show CDR1 as SNHLY and CDR2 as FYNNEI. Deletions cut 7 bases from V and 6 bases from J, with 6 bases between. This CDR3 spans 10 amino acids. The chain's CDR3 is CASTSPEAFF. The CDR3 DNA reads TGTGCCAGCACCAGTCCTGAAGCTTTCTTT.

J is TRBJ1-4 and V is TRBV15, with unresolved D. This CDR3 has 17 amino acids. Trimming cost V 0 bases and J 0 bases, with 11 bases left between them. Germline values: CDR1 LNHNV, CDR2 YYDKDF (reference sequence). The CDR3 DNA sequence: TGTGCCACCAGCAGAGAGAAACTAATTGCAACTAATGAAAAACTGTTTTTT. Translation: CATSREKLIATNEKLFF.

V and J are TRBV30 and TRBJ2-1, with D perhaps TRBD1 (5 bases). Per germline, CDR1 GTSNPN and CDR2 SVGIG (reference sequence). The CDR3 is 12 residues long. The V gene lost 6 bases and the J gene lost 15 bases, with 21 bases spanning the gap. The CDR3 loop reads CACTQDRPLLFF. The CDR3, as DNA: TGTGCCTGCACTCAAGACAGACCTCTGCTGTTCTTC. Filled out from reference TRBV30 and TRBJ2-1, the complete variable domain reads SQTIHQWPATLVQPVGSPLSLECTVEGTSNPNLYWYRQAAGRGLQLLFYSVGIGQISSEVPQNLSASRPQDRQFILSSKKLLLSDSGFYLCACTQDRPLLFFGPGTRLTVL.

The chain combines TRBV5-1 with TRBJ2-7; 8 nucleotides line up with TRBD2. This CDR3 contains 14 residues. Germline trimming cut 4 bases from V and 5 bases from J; bases unmatched to any gene: 8. Per the germline V gene, CDR1 is SGHRS and CDR2 is YFSETQ. CDR3 sequence reads: CASSLRGGRDEQYF. CDR3 in DNA: TGCGCCAGCAGCCTCCGGGGGGGCCGGGACGAGCAGTACTTC.

V is TRBV25-1 and J is TRBJ2-3; D perhaps matches TRBD2 (5 bases). Between the trimmed V and J ends, which lost 4 bases and 0 bases, there was a span of 11 bases. CDR1 MGHDK and CDR2 SYGVNS come from the germline V gene. This CDR3 has 15 amino acids. The CDR3 DNA is TGTGCCAGCAGTGGCGGGCGTCGTAGCACAGATACGCAGTATTTT. This gives the protein CASSGGRRSTDTQYF.

The V and J genes are TRBV30 and TRBJ2-3, with D possibly TRBD1 on 5 matching bases. In germline, CDR1 is GTSNPN, CDR2 SVGIG (reference sequence). The CDR3 contains 15 residues. Trimming took 0 bases from V and 2 from J, leaving 12 bases between them. CDR3 sequence reads: CAWSVGRVYTDTQYF. CDR3 coding DNA: TGTGCCTGGAGTGTGGGCAGGGTATACACAGATACGCAGTATTTT. Based on the CDR3 plus reference TRBV30 and TRBJ2-3, the full variable domain is SQTIHQWPATLVQPVGSPLSLECTVEGTSNPNLYWYRQAAGRGLQLLFYSVGIGQISSEVPQNLSASRPQDRQFILSSKKLLLSDSGFYLCAWSVGRVYTDTQYFGPGTRLTVL.

V gene TRBV27 combines with J gene TRBJ1-5; no firm D call. The V end lost 4 bases, the J end lost 1 base, and 5 bases lay between the germline ends. CDR3 length: 13 amino acids. Per germline, CDR1 MNHEY and CDR2 SMNVEV (reference sequence). CDR3 amino acids: CASSYQSNQPQHF. Here the CDR3 DNA reads TGTGCCAGCAGTTACCAGAGCAATCAGCCCCAGCATTTT.

This clone is a singleton in its sample. The chain carries TRBV9 and TRBJ2-1, with TRBD2 identical over 7 bases. The CDR3 loop spans 13 amino acids. Germline V gene data show CDR1 as SGDLS and CDR2 as YYNGEE. V dropped 4 bases and J dropped 10; count of bases not matched to a gene: 8. The CDR3 DNA reads TGTGCCAGCAGCTCGCGGGAGACCCGGGAGCAGTTCTTC. This gives the protein CASSSRETREQFF.

The V gene is TRBV11-2, the J gene TRBJ2-3, with 8 bases aligning to TRBD2. The germline CDR1 and CDR2 sequences are SGHAT and FQNNGV. The CDR3 is 15 residues long. V trimming: 5 bases; J trimming: 2 bases; junction bases outside the gene matches: 6. CDR3 protein: CASSVAGRDTDTQYF. The CDR3 nucleotides are TGTGCCAGCAGCGTAGCGGGGAGAGACACAGATACGCAGTATTTT.

The genes are TRBV30 and TRBJ2-7; 7 bases map to TRBD2. Germline V gene data show CDR1 as GTSNPN and CDR2 as SVGIG (reference sequence). This CDR3 has 13 amino acids. V trimming: 0 bases; J trimming: 6 bases; junction bases outside the gene matches: 5. The CDR3 reads CAWSVGGGGEQYF. DNA for the CDR3: TGTGCCTGGAGTGTCGGTGGGGGGGGCGAGCAGTACTTC.

CDR3 in DNA: TGCGCCAGCAGCCAAGGGGAGGGACTAGCGGGGGCCGGAGATACGCAGTATTTT. Translation: CASSQGEGLAGAGDTQYF. V usage is TRBV4-1 and J usage is TRBJ2-3; 14 bases line up with TRBD2. Trimming at V came to 1 base and at J to 5 bases, leaving 8 bases not matched to a gene. The CDR3 has 18 amino acids. The germline CDR1 and CDR2 sequences are MGHRA and YSYEKL.

The chain joins TRBV4-1 to TRBJ2-7; 7 bases match TRBD1. The CDR3 sequence is 15 residues long. With 3 bases clipped from V and 1 base from J, the junction kept 6 bases outside the gene matches. Germline assignment: CDR1 MGHRA and CDR2 YSYEKL. The CDR3 is CASSHSTGQSYEQYF. In DNA form, the CDR3 reads TGCGCCAGCAGCCATTCGACGGGACAGTCCTACGAGCAGTACTTC.